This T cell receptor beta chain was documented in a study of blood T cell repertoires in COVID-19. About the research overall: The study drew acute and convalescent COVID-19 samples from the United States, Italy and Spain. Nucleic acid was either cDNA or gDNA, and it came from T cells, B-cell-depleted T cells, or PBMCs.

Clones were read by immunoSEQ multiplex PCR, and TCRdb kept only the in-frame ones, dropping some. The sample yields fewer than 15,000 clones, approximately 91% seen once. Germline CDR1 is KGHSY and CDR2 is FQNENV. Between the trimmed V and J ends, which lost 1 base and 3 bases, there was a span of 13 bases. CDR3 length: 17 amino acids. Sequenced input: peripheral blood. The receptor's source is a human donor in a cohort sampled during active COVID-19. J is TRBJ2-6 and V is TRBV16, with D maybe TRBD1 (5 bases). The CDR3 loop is CASSQFFVQGGANVLTF. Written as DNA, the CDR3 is TGTGCCAGCAGCCAATTCTTCGTGCAGGGTGGGGCCAACGTCCTGACTTTC.